Listed below are T cell receptor beta chains from one sample, sequenced in a study of CD8 T cells in ankylosing spondylitis. TCRdb reanalysed the 5' RACE reads using MiXCR and keeps one entry per CDR3 protein. Found here are about 92,000 distinct CDR3 sequences, around 10% of them singletons; the top ten hold about 4.6%. What was sequenced was blood, either unsorted or a sorted T cell fraction (not recorded which). The receptors derive from a male donor with ankylosing spondylitis or in good health (not recorded which). Each CDR3 is given with its conserved first and last residue. D genes are given only for firm matches. Clone size, where shown, is once, few, many, or a class for clones that have expanded.

j_call v_call d_call clone_size cdr3_aa cdr3_nt
TRBJ2-5 TRBV20-1 TRBD2 - CSARLAGSRGETQYF TGCAGTGCTAGACTAGCGGGATCCCGGGGAGAGACCCAGTACTTC
TRBJ1-1 TRBV7-3 TRBD1 many CASSLNRGLGEAFF TGTGCCAGCAGCTTAAACAGGGGGCTAGGTGAAGCTTTCTTT
TRBJ2-3 TRBV7-3 TRBD2 - CASSFSGVNTDTQYF TGTGCCAGCAGCTTTAGCGGGGTAAACACAGATACGCAGTATTTT
TRBJ2-3 TRBV14 - - CASSQGRADTQYF TGTGCCAGCAGCCAAGGAAGGGCAGATACGCAGTATTTT
TRBJ2-3 TRBV5-1 TRBD2 many CASSLEGQREPTDTQYF TGCGCCAGCAGCTTGGAGGGCCAGCGGGAGCCCACAGATACGCAGTATTTT
TRBJ2-3 TRBV28 - many CASTYGLSTDTQYF TGTGCCAGCACCTACGGGTTGAGCACAGATACGCAGTATTTT
TRBJ2-5 TRBV19 - few CASSIGPWGRQETQYF TGTGCCAGTAGTATAGGCCCGTGGGGGCGACAAGAGACCCAGTACTTC
TRBJ1-5 TRBV19 TRBD1 many CASSIGTVKRNQPQHF TGTGCCAGTAGTATCGGGACAGTTAAACGCAATCAGCCCCAGCATTTT
TRBJ1-4 TRBV5-6 - many CASSFGSTNEKLFF TGTGCCAGCAGCTTTGGTTCAACTAATGAAAAACTGTTTTTT
TRBJ2-1 TRBV7-9 TRBD2 few CASSLVGEGEQFF TGTGCCAGCAGCTTAGTAGGGGAGGGCGAGCAGTTCTTC